A single TCR beta chain is shown here with its context. Its antigen is as yet unknown. The sample belongs to a study of PD-1 blockade in classical Hodgkin lymphoma. Study conclusions and caveats: A reduction in baseline TCR diversity was reportedly seen in newly diagnosed patients relative to healthy donors. The drivers behind the repertoire differences, possibly disease activity or prior therapy, remain undefined.

The CDR3 spans 14 residues. V lost 3 bases and J lost 7; bases outside the gene matches: 8. Germline V CDR1 and CDR2: SGHNT, YYREEE (reference sequence). Measured with immunoSEQ multiplex PCR; TCRdb has only the in-frame clones, and not every one. The sample consists of about 450 clones, 75% to 85% of them appearing once. After autologous stem cell transplantation all patients relapsed, and prior brentuximab vedotin exposure differed between cohorts. Thawed PBMCs were subjected to magnetic negative selection, which yielded isolated CD8+ T cells. This rearrangement joins TRBV5-4 to TRBJ1-2, with 8 bases identical to TRBD1. The sequenced sample was CD8+ T cells from blood, obtained at baseline. This TCR derives from a human donor with classical Hodgkin lymphoma. CDR3: CASSSRTGSGGYTF. DNA of the CDR3: TGTGCCAGCAGCTCCCGGACAGGGTCGGGTGGCTACACCTTC.